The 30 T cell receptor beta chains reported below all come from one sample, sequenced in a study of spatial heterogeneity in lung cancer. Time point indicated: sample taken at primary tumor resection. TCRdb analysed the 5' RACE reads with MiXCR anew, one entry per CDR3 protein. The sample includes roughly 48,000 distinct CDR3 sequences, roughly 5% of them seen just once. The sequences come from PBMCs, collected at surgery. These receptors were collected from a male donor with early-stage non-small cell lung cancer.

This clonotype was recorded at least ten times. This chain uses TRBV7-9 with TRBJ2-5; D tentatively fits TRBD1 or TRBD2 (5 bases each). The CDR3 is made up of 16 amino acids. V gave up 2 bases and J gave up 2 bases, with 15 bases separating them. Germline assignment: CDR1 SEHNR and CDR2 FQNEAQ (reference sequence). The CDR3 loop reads CASSLLDWGSQETQYF. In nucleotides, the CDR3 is TGTGCCAGCAGCTTACTGGATTGGGGGAGTCAAGAGACCCAGTACTTC. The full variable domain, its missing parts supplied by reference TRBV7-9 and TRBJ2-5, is DTGVSQNPRHKITKRGQNVTFRCDPISEHNRLYWYRQTLGQGPEFLTYFQNEAQLEKSRLLSDRFSAERPKGSFSTLEIQRTEQGDSAMYLCASSLLDWGSQETQYFGPGTRLLVL.

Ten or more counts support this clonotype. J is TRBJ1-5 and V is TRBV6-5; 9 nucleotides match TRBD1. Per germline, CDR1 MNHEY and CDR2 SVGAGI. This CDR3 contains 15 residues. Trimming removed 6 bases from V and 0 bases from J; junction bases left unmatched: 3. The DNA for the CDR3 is TGTGCCAGCAGCCGGACAGGGGATAGCAATCAGCCCCAGCATTTT. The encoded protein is CASSRTGDSNQPQHF.

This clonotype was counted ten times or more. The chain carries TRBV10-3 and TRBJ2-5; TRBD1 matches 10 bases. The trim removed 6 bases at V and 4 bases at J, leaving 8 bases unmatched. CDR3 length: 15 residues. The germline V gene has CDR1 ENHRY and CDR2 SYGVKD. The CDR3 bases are TGTGCCATCAGCAACCCGGGACAGGGGAGAGAGACCCAGTACTTC. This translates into CAISNPGQGRETQYF.

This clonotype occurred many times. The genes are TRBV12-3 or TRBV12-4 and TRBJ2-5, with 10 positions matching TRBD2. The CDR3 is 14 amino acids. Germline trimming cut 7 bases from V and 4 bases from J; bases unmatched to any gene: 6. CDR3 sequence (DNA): TGTGCCAGCAAGCTAGCGGGAGTGTTAGAGACCCAGTACTTC. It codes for CASKLAGVLETQYF.

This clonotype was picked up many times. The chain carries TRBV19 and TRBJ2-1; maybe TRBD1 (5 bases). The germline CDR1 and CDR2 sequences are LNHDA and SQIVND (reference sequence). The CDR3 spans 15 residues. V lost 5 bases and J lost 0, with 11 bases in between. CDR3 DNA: TGTGCCAGTAGTGCACAGGCTGTCTCCTACAATGAGCAGTTCTTC. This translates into CASSAQAVSYNEQFF.

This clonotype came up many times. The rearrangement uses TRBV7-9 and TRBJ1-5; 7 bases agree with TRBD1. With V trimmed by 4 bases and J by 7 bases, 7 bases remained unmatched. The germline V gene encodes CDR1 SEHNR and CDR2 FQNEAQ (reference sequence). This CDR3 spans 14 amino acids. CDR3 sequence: CASSSDRREQPQHF. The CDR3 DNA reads TGTGCCAGCAGCTCGGACAGGAGAGAACAGCCCCAGCATTTT.

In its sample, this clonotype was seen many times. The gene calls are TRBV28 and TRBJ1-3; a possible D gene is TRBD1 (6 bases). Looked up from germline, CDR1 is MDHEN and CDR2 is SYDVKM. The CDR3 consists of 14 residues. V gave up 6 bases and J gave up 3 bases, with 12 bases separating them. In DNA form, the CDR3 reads TGTGCCAGCAGAACAGGGCACTTTGGAAACACCATATATTTT. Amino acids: CASRTGHFGNTIYF.

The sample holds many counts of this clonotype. The CDR3 reads CASSPDGRNTEAFF. The DNA of the CDR3 is TGTGCCAGCAGCCCCGACGGAAGAAACACTGAAGCTTTCTTT. The chain links TRBV11-2 to TRBJ1-1, with D uncertain. The ends were cut back, 5 bases at V and 2 bases at J, with 12 bases in the middle. In germline, CDR1 is SGHAT, CDR2 FQNNGV. This CDR3 has 14 residues.

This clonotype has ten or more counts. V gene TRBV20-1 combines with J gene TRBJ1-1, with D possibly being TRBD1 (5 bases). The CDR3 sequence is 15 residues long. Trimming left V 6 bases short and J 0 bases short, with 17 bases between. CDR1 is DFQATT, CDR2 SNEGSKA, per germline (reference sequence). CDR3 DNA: TGCAGTGCAAACCCAGGGTTTGGGTTGAACACTGAAGCTTTCTTT. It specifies CSANPGFGLNTEAFF.

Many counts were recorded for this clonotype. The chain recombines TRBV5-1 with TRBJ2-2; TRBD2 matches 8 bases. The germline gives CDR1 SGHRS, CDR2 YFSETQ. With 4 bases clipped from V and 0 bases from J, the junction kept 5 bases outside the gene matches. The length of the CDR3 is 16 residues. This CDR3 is CASSLAGGPNTGELFF. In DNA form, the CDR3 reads TGCGCCAGCAGCCTCGCGGGAGGCCCGAACACCGGGGAGCTGTTTTTT. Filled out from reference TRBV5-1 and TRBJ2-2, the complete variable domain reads KAGVTQTPRYLIKTRGQQVTLSCSPISGHRSVSWYQQTPGQGLQFLFEYFSETQRNKGNFPGRFSGRQFSNSRSEMNVSTLELGDSALYLCASSLAGGPNTGELFFGEGSRLTVL.

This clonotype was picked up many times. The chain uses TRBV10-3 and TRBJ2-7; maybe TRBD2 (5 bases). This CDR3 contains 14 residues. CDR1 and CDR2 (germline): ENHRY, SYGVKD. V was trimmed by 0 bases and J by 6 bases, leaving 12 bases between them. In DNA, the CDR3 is TGTGCCATCAGTGAGTCAGGAGGCCGGGGCGAGCAGTACTTC. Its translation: CAISESGGRGEQYF.

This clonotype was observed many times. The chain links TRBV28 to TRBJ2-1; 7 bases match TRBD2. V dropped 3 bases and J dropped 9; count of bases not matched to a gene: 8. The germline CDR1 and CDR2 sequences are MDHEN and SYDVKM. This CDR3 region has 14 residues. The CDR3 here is CASSLRLAGVEQFF. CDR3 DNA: TGTGCCAGCAGTTTGCGCTTGGCGGGAGTTGAGCAGTTCTTC. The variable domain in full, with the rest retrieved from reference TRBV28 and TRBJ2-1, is DVKVTQSSRYLVKRTGEKVFLECVQDMDHENMFWYRQDPGLGLRLIYFSYDVKMKEKGDIPEGYSVSREKKERFSLILESASTNQTSMYLCASSLRLAGVEQFFGPGTRLTVL.

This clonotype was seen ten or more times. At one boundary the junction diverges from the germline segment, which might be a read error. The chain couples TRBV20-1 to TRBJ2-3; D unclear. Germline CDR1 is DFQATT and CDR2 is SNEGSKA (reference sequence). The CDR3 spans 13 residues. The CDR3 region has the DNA TGCAGTGCGAGAGAATCAGGCCCAGATACGCAGTATTTT. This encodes CSARESGPDTQYF.

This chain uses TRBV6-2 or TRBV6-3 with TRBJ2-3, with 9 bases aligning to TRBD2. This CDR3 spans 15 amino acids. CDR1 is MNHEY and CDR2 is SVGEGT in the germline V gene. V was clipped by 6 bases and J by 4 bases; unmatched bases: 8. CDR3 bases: TGTGCCAGCAGGAGAGTAGCGGGAGCGGCAGATACGCAGTATTTT. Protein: CASRRVAGAADTQYF.

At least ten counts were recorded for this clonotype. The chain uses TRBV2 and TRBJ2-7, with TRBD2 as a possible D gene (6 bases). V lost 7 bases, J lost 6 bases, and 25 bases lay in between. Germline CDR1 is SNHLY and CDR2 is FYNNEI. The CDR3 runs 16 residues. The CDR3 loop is CASIRDSGTSSGEQYF. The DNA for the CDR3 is TGTGCCAGCATCCGGGACTCCGGAACTTCAAGCGGCGAGCAGTACTTC.

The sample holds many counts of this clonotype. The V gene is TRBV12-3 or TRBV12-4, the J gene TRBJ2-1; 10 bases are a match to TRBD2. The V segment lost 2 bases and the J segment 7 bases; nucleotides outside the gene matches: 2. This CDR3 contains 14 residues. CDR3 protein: CASSLTSGINEQFF. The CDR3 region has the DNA TGTGCCAGCAGTTTAACTAGCGGGATTAATGAGCAGTTCTTC.

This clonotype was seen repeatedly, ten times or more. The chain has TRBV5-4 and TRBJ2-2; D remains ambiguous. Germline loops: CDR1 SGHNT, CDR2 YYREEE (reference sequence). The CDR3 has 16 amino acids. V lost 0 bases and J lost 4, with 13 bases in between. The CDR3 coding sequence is TGTGCCAGCAGCTTGGTAGCAGGCTCGGTCACCGGGGAGCTGTTTTTT. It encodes CASSLVAGSVTGELFF.

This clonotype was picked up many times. The CDR3 coding sequence is TGCGCCAGCAGCTTCACCCCGTCGGACAGGGGACGCTATGGCTACACCTTC. Protein: CASSFTPSDRGRYGYTF. The chain is built from TRBV5-1 and TRBJ1-2, with TRBD1 matching 9 bases. Trimming at V came to 2 bases and at J to 4 bases, leaving 12 bases not matched to a gene. The germline gives CDR1 SGHRS, CDR2 YFSETQ. The CDR3 is made up of 17 amino acids.

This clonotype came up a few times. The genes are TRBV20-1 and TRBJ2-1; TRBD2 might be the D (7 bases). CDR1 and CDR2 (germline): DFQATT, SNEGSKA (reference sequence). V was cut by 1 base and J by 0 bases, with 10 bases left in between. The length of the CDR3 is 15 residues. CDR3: CSARGGGDSYNEQFF. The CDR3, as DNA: TGCAGTGCTAGAGGAGGGGGGGACTCCTACAATGAGCAGTTCTTC.

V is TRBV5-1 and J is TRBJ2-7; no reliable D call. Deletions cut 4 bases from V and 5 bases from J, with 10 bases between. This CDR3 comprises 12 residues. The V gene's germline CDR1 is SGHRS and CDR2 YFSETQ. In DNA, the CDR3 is TGCGCCAGCAGCGAGCAGCGAGACGAGCAGTACTTC. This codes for CASSEQRDEQYF.

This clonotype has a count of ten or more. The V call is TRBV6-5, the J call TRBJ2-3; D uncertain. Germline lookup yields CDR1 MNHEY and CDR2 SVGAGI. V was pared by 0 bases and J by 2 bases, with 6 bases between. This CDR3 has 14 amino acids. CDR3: CASSYSRNTDTQYF. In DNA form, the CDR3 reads TGTGCCAGCAGTTACTCGCGGAACACAGATACGCAGTATTTT.

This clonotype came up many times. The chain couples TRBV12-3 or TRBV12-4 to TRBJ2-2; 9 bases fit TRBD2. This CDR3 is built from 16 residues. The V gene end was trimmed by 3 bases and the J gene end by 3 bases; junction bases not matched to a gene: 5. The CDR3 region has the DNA TGTGCCAGCAGTTTCCAAGCGGGAGGATACACCGGGGAGCTGTTTTTT. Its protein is CASSFQAGGYTGELFF.

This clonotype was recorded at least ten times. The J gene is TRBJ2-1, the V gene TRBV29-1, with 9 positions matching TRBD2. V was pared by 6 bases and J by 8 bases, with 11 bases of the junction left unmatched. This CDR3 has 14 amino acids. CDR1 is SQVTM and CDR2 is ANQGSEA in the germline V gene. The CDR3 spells CSVVPGTSIDEQFF. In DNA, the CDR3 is TGCAGCGTGGTCCCCGGGACTAGCATAGATGAGCAGTTCTTC.

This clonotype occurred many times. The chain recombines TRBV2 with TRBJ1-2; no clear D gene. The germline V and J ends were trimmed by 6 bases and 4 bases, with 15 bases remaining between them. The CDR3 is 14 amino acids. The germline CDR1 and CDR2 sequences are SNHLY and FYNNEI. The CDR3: CASSPPGERYGYTF. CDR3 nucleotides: TGTGCCAGCAGCCCCCCGGGAGAGCGCTATGGCTACACCTTC.

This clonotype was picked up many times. This chain's CDR3 is CSVSSLTGIGREQYF. For the CDR3, the DNA is TGCAGCGTCTCATCCTTGACAGGGATAGGGCGCGAGCAGTACTTC. The gene calls are TRBV29-1 and TRBJ2-7, with 7 nucleotides matching TRBD1. This CDR3 spans 15 amino acids. V lost 6 bases, J lost 6 bases, and 17 bases stayed unmatched. Germline loops: CDR1 SQVTM, CDR2 ANQGSEA.

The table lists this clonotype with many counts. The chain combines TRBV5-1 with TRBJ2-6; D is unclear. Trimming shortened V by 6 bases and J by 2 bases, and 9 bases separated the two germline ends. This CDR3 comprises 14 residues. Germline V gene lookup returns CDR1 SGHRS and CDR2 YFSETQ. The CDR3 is CASNTETGANVLTF. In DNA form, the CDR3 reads TGCGCCAGCAACACAGAGACTGGGGCCAACGTCCTGACTTTC.

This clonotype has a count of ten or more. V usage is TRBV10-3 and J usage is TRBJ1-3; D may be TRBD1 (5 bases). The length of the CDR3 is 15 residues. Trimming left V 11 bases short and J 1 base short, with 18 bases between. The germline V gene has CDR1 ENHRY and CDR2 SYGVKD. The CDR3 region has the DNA TGTGCCGCCGGTACTGCCAGGACATCTGGAAACACCATATATTTT. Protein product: CAAGTARTSGNTIYF.

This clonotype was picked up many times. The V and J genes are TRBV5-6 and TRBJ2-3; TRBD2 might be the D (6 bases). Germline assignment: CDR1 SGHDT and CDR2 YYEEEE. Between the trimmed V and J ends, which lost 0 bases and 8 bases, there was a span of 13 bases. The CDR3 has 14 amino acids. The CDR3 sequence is CASSLDYPRGTQYF. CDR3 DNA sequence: TGTGCCAGCAGCTTGGACTACCCGCGGGGTACGCAGTATTTT.

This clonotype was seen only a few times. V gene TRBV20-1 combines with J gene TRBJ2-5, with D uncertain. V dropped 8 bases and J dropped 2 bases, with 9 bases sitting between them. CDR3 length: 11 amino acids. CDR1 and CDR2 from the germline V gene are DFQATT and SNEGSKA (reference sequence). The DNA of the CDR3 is TGCAGTATGGGATCTCAAGAGACCCAGTACTTC. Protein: CSMGSQETQYF.

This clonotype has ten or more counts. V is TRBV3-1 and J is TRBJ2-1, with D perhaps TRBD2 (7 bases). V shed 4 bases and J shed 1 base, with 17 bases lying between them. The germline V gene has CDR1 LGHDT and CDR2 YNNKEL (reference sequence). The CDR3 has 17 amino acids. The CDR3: CASSRMGGGRSYNEQFF. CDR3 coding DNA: TGTGCCAGCAGCCGAATGGGAGGGGGGAGGTCCTACAATGAGCAGTTCTTC.